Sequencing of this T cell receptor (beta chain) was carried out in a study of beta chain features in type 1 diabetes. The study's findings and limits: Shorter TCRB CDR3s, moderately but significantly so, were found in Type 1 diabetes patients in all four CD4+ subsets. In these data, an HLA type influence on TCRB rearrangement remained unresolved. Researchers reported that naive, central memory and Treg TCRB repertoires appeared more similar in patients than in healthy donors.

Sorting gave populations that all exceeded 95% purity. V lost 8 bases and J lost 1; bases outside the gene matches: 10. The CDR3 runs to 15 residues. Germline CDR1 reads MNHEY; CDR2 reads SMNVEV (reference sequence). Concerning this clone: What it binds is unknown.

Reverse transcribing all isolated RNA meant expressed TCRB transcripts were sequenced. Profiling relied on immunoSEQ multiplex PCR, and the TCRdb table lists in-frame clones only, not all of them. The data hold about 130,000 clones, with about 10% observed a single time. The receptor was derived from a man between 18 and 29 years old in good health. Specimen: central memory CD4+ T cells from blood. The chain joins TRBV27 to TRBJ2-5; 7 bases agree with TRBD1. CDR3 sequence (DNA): TGTGCCAGCTCGACACCCCGGGACAGCCAAGAGACCCAGTACTTC. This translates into CASSTPRDSQETQYF.